These T cell receptor beta chains were read from a single sample in a study of siplizumab effects on memory and regulatory T cells. Measured with immunoSEQ multiplex PCR; TCRdb has only the in-frame clones, and not every one. The sample contains fewer than 100,000 clones, over 85% of which appear only once. Sequences were obtained from non-Treg CD4+ T cells sorted from blood. All receptors derive from a human donor in good health. Each CDR3 is given with its conserved first and last residue. The D gene is left open where the match is weak. Size tells how often a clone was seen (once, few, many) or the class of an expanded clone, and some rows leave it out.

j_gene | d_gene | len | v_gene | abundance | CDR3aa | CDR3nt
TRBJ2-7 | TRBD1 | 15 | TRBV6-1 | once | CASSLQGHSWGEQYF | TGTGCCAGCAGTTTACAGGGGCACTCCTGGGGCGAGCAGTACTTC
TRBJ2-5 | NA | 14 | TRBV5-5 | NA | CASSAGGTSETQYF | TGTGCCAGCAGCGCCGGCGGGACATCGGAGACCCAGTACTTC
TRBJ2-7 | NA | 14 | TRBV6-5 | NA | CASSLQGTPTEQYF | TGTGCCAGCAGTCTCCAGGGGACACCAACCGAGCAGTACTTC
TRBJ2-7 | NA | 14 | TRBV29-1 | NA | CSAARAGSSYEQYF | TGCAGCGCCGCCAGGGCGGGGAGCTCCTACGAGCAGTACTTC
TRBJ1-4 | NA | 15 | TRBV6-5 | NA | CASSTRDTIDEKLFF | TGTGCCAGCAGTACCCGGGACACCATCGATGAAAAACTGTTTTTT
TRBJ1-4 | TRBD1 | 14 | TRBV10-1 | once | CASSRDSFNEKLFF | TGCGCCAGCAGCCGGGACAGCTTTAATGAAAAACTGTTTTTT
TRBJ1-2 | NA | 14 | TRBV15 | NA | CATSREASGYGYTF | TGTGCCACCAGCAGAGAAGCGTCAGGGTATGGCTACACCTTC
TRBJ2-7 | NA | 15 | TRBV18 | NA | CASSPPSSSSHEQYF | TGTGCCAGCTCACCACCTTCCTCATCGAGCCACGAGCAGTACTTC
TRBJ2-4 | NA | 15 | TRBV5-6 | NA | CASSLGGRAKNIQYF | TGTGCCAGCAGCTTGGGGGGGAGAGCCAAAAACATTCAGTACTTC
TRBJ2-5 | NA | 14 | TRBV5-1 | NA | CASSLVAGEETQYF | TGCGCCAGCAGCTTGGTGGCTGGGGAAGAGACCCAGTACTTC
TRBJ1-5 | NA | 11 | TRBV30 | few | CAWGPHGPQHF | TGTGCCTGGGGGCCCCACGGGCCCCAGCATTTT
TRBJ2-7 | TRBD2 | 16 | TRBV5-1 | NA | CASSLTMGTSGYEQYF | TGCGCCAGCAGCTTGACTATGGGGACTAGCGGGTACGAGCAGTACTTC
TRBJ2-5 | TRBD2 | 16 | TRBV19 | NA | CASSTRTSGAQETQYF | TGTGCCAGTAGTACCCGGACTAGCGGAGCTCAAGAGACCCAGTACTTC
TRBJ1-5 | NA | 13 | TRBV18 | NA | CASSPGVRQPQHF | TGTGCCAGCTCACCCGGGGTGAGGCAGCCCCAGCATTTT
TRBJ2-1 | TRBD1 | 18 | TRBV2 | NA | CASSDPVVAGQGYNEQFF | TGTGCCAGCAGCGACCCCGTCGTTGCGGGACAGGGCTACAATGAGCAGTTCTTC
TRBJ1-1 | TRBD1 | 13 | TRBV6-4 | NA | CASSPKTGSEAFF | TGTGCCAGCAGTCCAAAGACAGGGAGTGAAGCTTTCTTT
TRBJ2-7 | NA | 15 | TRBV5-4 | NA | CASSLDRRGNNEQYF | TGTGCCAGCAGCTTGGATAGGAGGGGTAACAACGAGCAGTACTTC
TRBJ2-7 | NA | 13 | TRBV19 | NA | CASSIRTAYEQYF | TGTGCCAGTAGTATACGGACAGCCTACGAGCAGTACTTC
TRBJ2-5 | NA | 12 | TRBV7-9 | NA | CASSPNQETQYF | TGTGCCAGCAGCCCCAACCAAGAGACCCAGTACTTC
TRBJ1-6 | NA | 15 | TRBV30 | NA | CAWTAVNSYNSPLHF | TGTGCCTGGACTGCGGTAAACTCCTATAATTCACCCCTCCACTTT
TRBJ1-2 | TRBD1 | 13 | TRBV10-3 | NA | CAVPGTGDYGYTF | TGTGCCGTCCCCGGGACAGGGGATTATGGCTACACCTTC
TRBJ1-4 | NA | 15 | TRBV9 | NA | CASSFEGTPNEKLFF | TGTGCCAGCAGCTTCGAGGGGACCCCCAATGAAAAACTGTTTTTT
TRBJ1-2 | TRBD1 | 15 | TRBV5-1 | NA | CASSLGQGANYGYTF | TGCGCCAGCAGCCTGGGACAGGGTGCCAACTATGGCTACACCTTC
TRBJ1-4 | NA | 16 | TRBV7-8 | once | CASSPRRGQHNEKLFF | TGTGCCAGCAGCCCGCGAAGAGGACAGCACAATGAAAAACTGTTTTTT
TRBJ1-5 | TRBD1 | 17 | TRBV19 | NA | CASSIDGGGAGNQPQHF | TGTGCCAGTAGTATAGATGGAGGGGGCGCGGGAAATCAGCCCCAGCATTTT
TRBJ2-2 | NA | 14 | TRBV11-3 | NA | CASSFDGITGELFF | TGTGCCAGCAGCTTCGACGGGATCACCGGGGAGCTGTTTTTT
TRBJ1-2 | NA | 13 | TRBV30 | NA | CAWSETPNYGYTF | TGTGCCTGGTCAGAGACGCCTAACTATGGCTACACCTTC
TRBJ2-2 | TRBD2 | 16 | TRBV9 | NA | CASSVAGGRTTGELFF | TGTGCCAGCAGCGTAGCTGGCGGGAGGACTACCGGGGAGCTGTTTTTT
TRBJ2-7 | TRBD1 | 16 | TRBV6-5 | NA | CASSYSYRTGGIEQYF | TGTGCCAGCAGTTACTCGTATCGGACAGGGGGAATCGAGCAGTACTTC
TRBJ2-1 | TRBD1 | 11 | TRBV20-1 | NA | CSAAQGNEQFF | TGCAGTGCAGCACAGGGGAATGAGCAGTTCTTC
TRBJ2-6 | NA | 19 | TRBV6-1 | NA | CASSEKVSGRHSGANVLTF | TGTGCCAGCAGTGAAAAGGTATCGGGGCGGCACTCTGGGGCCAACGTCCTGACTTTC
TRBJ2-1 | NA | 17 | TRBV9 | NA | CASSAGLHRNLYNEQFF | TGTGCCAGCAGCGCCGGACTCCATCGCAACCTCTACAATGAGCAGTTCTTC
TRBJ1-3 | NA | 16 | TRBV9 | NA | CASSTSGTLSGNTIYF | TGTGCCAGCAGCACATCCGGGACACTCTCTGGAAACACCATATATTTT
TRBJ1-2 | NA | 13 | TRBV25-1 | NA | CASSEYPDYGYTF | TGTGCCAGCAGTGAATACCCGGACTATGGCTACACCTTC
TRBJ2-2 | TRBD1 | 17 | TRBV7-3 | NA | CASSLTTGGPGTGELFF | TGTGCCAGCAGCCTCACCACAGGGGGCCCGGGCACCGGGGAGCTGTTTTTT
TRBJ1-1 | NA | 13 | TRBV5-1 | once | CASSTRVGTEAFF | TGCGCCAGCAGCACCAGGGTAGGCACTGAAGCTTTCTTT
TRBJ1-2 | TRBD1 | 15 | TRBV30 | NA | CAQLVFDRGSYGYTF | TGTGCCCAATTGGTTTTTGACAGGGGCAGCTATGGCTACACCTTC
TRBJ1-2 | TRBD1 | 14 | TRBV2 | NA | CASSEQGSAYGYTF | TGTGCCAGCAGCGAACAGGGGTCCGCCTATGGCTACACCTTC
TRBJ2-7 | TRBD1 | 15 | TRBV14 | NA | CASSAWDRGPYEQYF | TGTGCCAGCAGCGCCTGGGACAGGGGTCCCTACGAGCAGTACTTC
TRBJ2-7 | NA | 14 | TRBV7-9 | NA | CASSYLGKSYEQYF | TGTGCCAGCAGCTACTTAGGGAAATCCTACGAGCAGTACTTC
TRBJ2-2 | NA | 12 | TRBV30 | NA | CAWSVNTGELFF | TGTGCCTGGAGTGTTAACACCGGGGAGCTGTTTTTT
TRBJ2-7 | NA | 12 | TRBV21-1 | once | CASPLRSYEQYF | TGTGCCAGCCCCCTCAGGTCCTACGAGCAGTACTTC